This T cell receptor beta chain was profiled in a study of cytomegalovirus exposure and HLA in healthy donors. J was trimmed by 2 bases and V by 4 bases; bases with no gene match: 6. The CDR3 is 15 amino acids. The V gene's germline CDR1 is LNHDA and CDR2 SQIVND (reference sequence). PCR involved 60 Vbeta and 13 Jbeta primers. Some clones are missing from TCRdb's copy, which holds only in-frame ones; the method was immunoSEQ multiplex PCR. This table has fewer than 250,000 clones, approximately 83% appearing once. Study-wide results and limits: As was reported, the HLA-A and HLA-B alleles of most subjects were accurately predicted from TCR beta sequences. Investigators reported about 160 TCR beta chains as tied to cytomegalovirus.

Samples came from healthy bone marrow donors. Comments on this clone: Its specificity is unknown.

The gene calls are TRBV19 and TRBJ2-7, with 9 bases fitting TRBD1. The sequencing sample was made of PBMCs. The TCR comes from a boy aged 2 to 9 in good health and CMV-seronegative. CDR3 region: CASSTGQGNTYEQYF. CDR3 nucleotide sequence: TGTGCCAGTAGTACAGGACAGGGGAATACCTACGAGCAGTACTTC.